The 19 T cell receptor beta chains below were found in one sample sequenced in a study of OX40 agonist ivuxolimab in advanced cancers. Data came from immunoSEQ multiplex PCR; TCRdb stores just in-frame clones and leaves some out. The sample lists about 55,000 clones; approximately 80% were seen once. The sequenced sample was CD4+ or CD8+ T cells sorted from blood, obtained in a trial of the OX40 agonist ivuxolimab. These receptors originate from an adult with an advanced solid tumor such as melanoma, head and neck, liver or kidney cancer.

This clone appeared a few times. The chain uses TRBV10-3 and TRBJ2-7; 13 positions agree with TRBD2. The germline gives CDR1 ENHRY, CDR2 SYGVKD. Trimming at V came to 7 bases and at J to 5 bases, leaving 2 bases not matched to a gene. The CDR3 extends over 13 amino acids. As DNA, the CDR3 is TGTGCCATCACGGGACTAGCGGGGAACGAGCAGTACTTC. The encoded protein is CAITGLAGNEQYF.

With regard to this clone: Other nucleotide sequences from this sample produce the same CDR3. The chain recombines TRBV20-1 with TRBJ2-5, with D unclear. The germline V gene encodes CDR1 DFQATT and CDR2 SNEGSKA (reference sequence). Trimming cost V 6 bases and J 4 bases, with 6 bases left between them. This CDR3 has 10 amino acids. This chain's CDR3 is CSARRETQYF. CDR3 sequence (DNA): TGCAGTGCCCGCAGAGAGACCCAGTACTTC.

This clone was found once. The CDR3 DNA reads as TGTGCCAGTAAGGAAGGACAGCCCCAGAGCTCCTACAATGAGCAGTTCTTC. This encodes CASKEGQPQSSYNEQFF. The rearrangement links TRBV19 to TRBJ2-1, with a weak D call TRBD1 (6 bases). This CDR3 contains 17 residues. Trimming took off 7 bases at V and 0 bases at J, with 19 bases between the two ends. Per the germline V gene, CDR1 is LNHDA and CDR2 is SQIVND (reference sequence).

The rearrangement uses TRBV7-2 and TRBJ2-1, with D perhaps matching TRBD1 (5 bases). The CDR3 totals 15 residues. V dropped 1 base and J dropped 4 bases, with 11 bases sitting between them. Germline CDR1 reads SGHTA; CDR2 reads FQGNSA. The CDR3: CASSLGGGGYNEQFF. The CDR3 DNA is TGTGCCAGCAGCTTAGGGGGCGGTGGGTACAATGAGCAGTTCTTC.

The rearrangement links TRBV6-6 to TRBJ2-5; D possibly corresponds to TRBD2 (5 bases). The J call is uncertain, as TRBJ2-7 better fits the DNA end. Germline V gives CDR1 MNHNY, CDR2 SVGAGI (reference sequence). The CDR3 runs 15 residues. CDR3 in DNA: TGTGCCAGCAGTTACTCGAGCGGTCAGGTCGCCGAGCAGTACTTC. It translates to CASSYSSGQVAEQYF.

For the CDR3, the DNA is TGTGCCAGCAGCTTAGAGGCAGTTCCTCCCTACGAGCAGTACTTC. Amino acid sequence: CASSLEAVPPYEQYF. The chain links TRBV11-2 to TRBJ2-7; D is ambiguous. Deletions cut 0 bases from V and 2 bases from J, with 11 bases between. The CDR3 contains 15 residues. Germline assignment: CDR1 SGHAT and CDR2 FQNNGV.

The rearrangement joins TRBV15 to TRBJ2-5; TRBD2 might be the D (6 bases). V dropped 5 bases and J dropped 5 bases, with 12 bases sitting between them. Germline CDR1 reads LNHNV; CDR2 reads YYDKDF (reference sequence). The CDR3 consists of 13 residues. CDR3 region: CATSRRAGETQYF. The CDR3 region has the DNA TGTGCCACCAGCCGAAGGGCGGGGGAGACCCAGTACTTC.

This chain links TRBV29-1 with TRBJ2-3; 10 bases align to TRBD1. Germline V CDR1 and CDR2: SQVTM, ANQGSEA. Trimming cost V 7 bases and J 5 bases; bases outside gene matches: 3. This CDR3 is 12 amino acids long. The CDR3 coding sequence is TGCAGCGGATGGACAGGGGGAGATACGCAGTATTTT. The encoded protein is CSGWTGGDTQYF.

The chain employs TRBV4-3 and TRBJ1-5; D is perhaps TRBD1 (6 bases). From germline, CDR1 is LGHNA and CDR2 YSLEER. The V end lost 3 bases, the J end lost 7 bases, and 16 bases lay between the germline ends. CDR3 length: 15 residues. CDR3 amino acids: CASSHNAGARQPQHF. The CDR3 DNA reads as TGCGCCAGCAGCCACAACGCGGGGGCTCGGCAGCCCCAGCATTTT.

The chain carries TRBV6-6 and TRBJ1-1; D is unclear. Per germline, CDR1 MNHNY and CDR2 SVGAGI (reference sequence). The V end lost 0 bases, the J end lost 5 bases, and 13 bases lay between the germline ends. The CDR3 totals 15 residues. CDR3 sequence: CASSYSRGLQTEAFF. CDR3 coding DNA: TGTGCCAGCAGTTACTCGAGAGGGCTCCAAACTGAAGCTTTCTTT.

V gene TRBV5-1 combines with J gene TRBJ2-7; 8 bases are a match to TRBD1. V lost 6 bases to trimming and J lost 2 bases; unmatched junction nucleotides: 7. The CDR3 is 14 amino acids. CDR1 is SGHRS and CDR2 is YFSETQ in the germline V gene. DNA of the CDR3: TGCGCCAGCACGACAGGGGTACGAGCCTACGAGCAGTACTTC. Protein product: CASTTGVRAYEQYF.

The rearrangement links TRBV4-1 to TRBJ1-1; perhaps TRBD1 as D (5 bases). The germline V and J ends were trimmed by 0 bases and 4 bases, with 15 bases remaining between them. The CDR3 covers 16 residues. The germline V gene encodes CDR1 MGHRA and CDR2 YSYEKL. CDR3 nucleotides: TGCGCCAGCAGCCAAGAGGTTCGGGCAGGGAGCACTGAAGCTTTCTTT. Amino acids: CASSQEVRAGSTEAFF.

V gene TRBV5-1 combines with J gene TRBJ1-3; no reliable D call. V lost 0 bases and J 0 bases, leaving 10 bases between the germline ends. The CDR3 has 16 residues. From germline, CDR1 is SGHRS and CDR2 YFSETQ. This CDR3 is CASSLVAAASGNTIYF. Here the CDR3 DNA reads TGCGCCAGCAGCTTGGTTGCAGCGGCCTCTGGAAACACCATATATTTT.

The chain links TRBV18 to TRBJ1-5; D remains ambiguous. CDR1 is KGHSH and CDR2 is LQKENI in the germline V gene. Trimming took 3 bases from V and 5 from J, leaving 8 bases between them. There are 13 residues in the CDR3. The CDR3 sequence: CASSPGRDQPQHF. The CDR3 DNA reads as TGTGCCAGCTCACCCGGCCGGGATCAGCCCCAGCATTTT.

The chain recombines TRBV5-5 with TRBJ2-2, with unresolved D. CDR3 length: 15 residues. V was trimmed by 0 bases and J by 1 base, leaving 7 bases between them. CDR1 and CDR2 from the germline V gene are SGHKS and YYEKEE (reference sequence). CDR3 loop: CASSLGHLNTGELFF. For the CDR3, the DNA is TGTGCCAGCAGCTTGGGACACCTGAACACCGGGGAGCTGTTTTTT.

The chain couples TRBV5-5 to TRBJ2-1, with 8 bases matching TRBD2. This CDR3 has 15 residues. In germline, CDR1 is SGHKS, CDR2 YYEKEE (reference sequence). V shed 5 bases and J 8 bases; nucleotides not matched to a gene: 12. The CDR3 DNA reads as TGTGCCAGCAGACCCCCCCGGGAGGGGGTTGATGAGCAGTTCTTC. Translated, it gives CASRPPREGVDEQFF. The full variable domain, its missing parts supplied by reference TRBV5-5 and TRBJ2-1, is DAGVTQSPTHLIKTRGQQVTLRCSPISGHKSVSWYQQVLGQGPQFIFQYYEKEERGRGNFPDRFSARQFPNYSSELNVNALLLGDSALYLCASRPPREGVDEQFFGPGTRLTVL.

The V call is TRBV5-6, the J call TRBJ1-2, with unresolved D. The CDR3 has 12 residues. Trimming removed 6 bases at V and 5 bases at J, with 11 bases between. CDR1 and CDR2 from the germline V gene are SGHDT and YYEEEE. CDR3 nucleotide sequence: TGTGCCAGCACCCGGAGGGAATATGGCTACACCTTC. Amino acid sequence: CASTRREYGYTF.

The chain joins TRBV18 to TRBJ2-5; 10 nucleotides agree with TRBD1. The CDR3 totals 15 residues. The germline V gene has CDR1 KGHSH and CDR2 LQKENI. After removal of 3 bases from V and 4 bases from J, the junction contained 5 bases not matched to a gene. The CDR3 is CASSPRQGARETQYF. CDR3 coding DNA: TGTGCCAGCTCACCTCGACAGGGGGCGAGAGAGACCCAGTACTTC.

The gene calls are TRBV10-3 and TRBJ1-5; no clear D. The V end lost 3 bases, the J end lost 3 bases, and 3 bases lay between the germline ends. CDR1 is ENHRY, CDR2 SYGVKD, per germline. This CDR3 comprises 12 residues. The CDR3 sequence is CAISDPNQPQHF. In DNA, the CDR3 is TGTGCCATCAGTGACCCCAATCAGCCCCAGCATTTT.